Included here is one T cell receptor (beta chain) sequence, with context. The sample originates from a study of CD8 T cells in ankylosing spondylitis. TCRdb reprocessed the 5' RACE reads with MiXCR, giving one entry per CDR3 protein. The sample yields hundreds of thousands of distinct CDR3 sequences, about 20% seen once. This sequence originates from a male donor with ankylosing spondylitis or in good health (not recorded which). Sequencing used blood, either unsorted or a sorted T cell fraction (not recorded which).

The CDR3 protein is CSAREVAGSYNEQFF. For the CDR3, the DNA is TGCAGTGCTAGAGAGGTAGCAGGGTCCTACAATGAGCAGTTCTTC. This chain joins TRBV20-1 and TRBJ2-1; the D gene is possibly TRBD1 (5 bases). This CDR3 region has 15 residues. Germline-derived CDR1 and CDR2 are DFQATT and SNEGSKA (reference sequence). The V end lost 0 bases, the J end lost 1 base, and 10 bases lay between the germline ends.